This TCR beta chain was sequenced during a study of OX40 agonist ivuxolimab in advanced cancers. Looking at the study overall: Patients treated during dose escalation were battling hepatocellular carcinoma, melanoma, renal cell or head and neck cancer. Patients with prior anti-PD-1, anti-PD-L1 or anti-CTLA-4 therapy were eligible; 40% had some. Three patients, one with hepatocellular carcinoma and two with cutaneous melanoma, achieved partial responses.

TCRdb's copy holds only in-frame clones and misses some; the assay was immunoSEQ multiplex PCR. The sample shows around 100,000 clones, more than 85% of them seen only once. Germline CDR1 MNHNS, CDR2 SASEGT. V was cut by 6 bases and J by 7 bases, with 13 bases left in between. The CDR3 spans 13 residues. The sample here was CD4+ or CD8+ T cells sorted from blood, taken in a trial of the OX40 agonist ivuxolimab. The V and J genes are TRBV6-1 and TRBJ1-5, with D tentatively TRBD1 (5 bases). This clonotype was sampled from an adult with an advanced solid tumor such as melanoma, head and neck, liver or kidney cancer. CDR3 protein: CASRGQGYQPQHF. CDR3 DNA sequence: TGTGCCAGCAGGGGGCAGGGATACCAGCCCCAGCATTTT.